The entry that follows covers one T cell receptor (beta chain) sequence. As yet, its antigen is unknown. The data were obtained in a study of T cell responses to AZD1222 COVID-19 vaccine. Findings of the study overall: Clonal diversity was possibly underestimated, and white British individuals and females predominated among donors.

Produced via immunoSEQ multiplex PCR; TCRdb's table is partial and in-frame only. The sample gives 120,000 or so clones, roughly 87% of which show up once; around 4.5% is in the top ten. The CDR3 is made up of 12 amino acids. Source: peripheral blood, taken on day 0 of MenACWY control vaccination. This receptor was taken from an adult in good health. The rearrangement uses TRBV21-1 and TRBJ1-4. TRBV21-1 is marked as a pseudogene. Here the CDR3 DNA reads TGTGCCAGCGGGGGGCTGAACGAAAAACTGTTTTTT. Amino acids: CASGGLNEKLFF.